The rows below give T cell receptor beta chains drawn from one sample of a study of T cell changes during pregnancy in multiple sclerosis. Only in-frame clones appear in the TCRdb table, and some are missing; sequencing was by immunoSEQ multiplex PCR. The repertoire holds 25,000 to 30,000 clones, with about 92% as singletons. Material: CD4+ T cells from peripheral blood mononuclear cells, obtained in the first trimester of pregnancy. The receptors were gathered from a female donor with multiple sclerosis, enrolled in a pregnancy study. The CDR3 runs from the conserved cysteine through the conserved F or W. A D gene is named only where the DNA matches it firmly.

v_gene	d_gene	j_gene	CDR3nt	CDR3aa
TRBV5-4	.	TRBJ1-1	TGTGCCAGCAGCTTGGGCCTTGATGAGGCTTTCTTT	CASSLGLDEAFF
TRBV4-1	TRBD1	TRBJ1-5	TGCGCCAGCAGCCAAGATCGCCGACAGGGGGCCACTCAGCCCCAGCATTTT	CASSQDRRQGATQPQHF
TRBV2	.	TRBJ2-7	TGTGCCAGCAGTGCGGTGCAACGAGGCGAGCAGTACTTC	CASSAVQRGEQYF
TRBV2	.	TRBJ1-5	TGTGCCAGCAGGGGGCCAGTCAGCAATCAGCCCCAGCATTTT	CASRGPVSNQPQHF
TRBV6-6	.	TRBJ1-6	TGTGCCTCGGGGGGGGGCCGGGGGAATTCACCCCTCCACTTT	CASGGGRGNSPLHF
TRBV27	.	TRBJ1-1	TGTGCCAGCAGTTTATCGGGGGGGGGCACTGAAGCTTTCTTT	CASSLSGGGTEAFF
TRBV2	TRBD1	TRBJ2-3	TGTGCCAGCAGTAGGGACAGGGGGATATATACGCAGTATTTT	CASSRDRGIYTQYF
TRBV11-3	.	TRBJ2-2	TGTGCCAGCAGCTTGTTAGTGAACACCGGGGAGCTGTTTTTT	CASSLLVNTGELFF
TRBV7-9	.	TRBJ1-1	TGTGCCAGCAGCTCTTTGGGGAGGGAGGGGACTGAAGCTTTCTTT	CASSSLGREGTEAFF
TRBV5-6	.	TRBJ1-6	TGTGCCAGCAGCTTCTTAGAGGCCGTAGATTCACCCCTCCACTTT	CASSFLEAVDSPLHF